The 29 T cell receptor beta chains listed next were all sequenced from one sample in a study of T cells in Graves' hyperthyroidism and ophthalmopathy. TCR beta CDR3 regions were amplified from RNA. Researchers ran a first-round RT-PCR on the TCR CDR3 using the HTBI primer set. TCRdb reprocessed the multiplex PCR reads via MiXCR and lists one record per CDR3 protein. The table includes a few hundred thousand distinct CDR3 sequences, 14% detected once. The sample consisted of blood. The receptor set was obtained from a woman in her twenties or thirties with Graves' ophthalmopathy.

This clonotype was picked up a small number of times. The chain is built from TRBV5-1 and TRBJ2-7; 13 nucleotides line up with TRBD2. The trim removed 3 bases at V and 3 bases at J, leaving 6 bases unmatched. Per germline, CDR1 SGHRS and CDR2 YFSETQ. The CDR3 contains 16 residues. CDR3: CASSSGTSGAYYEQYF. The CDR3 bases are TGCGCCAGCAGCTCCGGGACTAGCGGGGCCTACTACGAGCAGTACTTC.

Regarding this clonotype: This may come from a read error, since a much larger clone is one base off. The rearrangement uses TRBV7-3 and TRBJ2-6, with D perhaps matching TRBD1 (7 bases). The CDR3 runs to 17 residues. Germline V lookup: CDR1 SGHTA, CDR2 FQGTGA. The CDR3 DNA sequence: TGTGACAGCACTACGAGGGGCCCAGGGGGGGGGGCCAACGTCCTGACTTTC. This codes for CDSTTRGPGGGANVLTF.

CDR3: CASSKVPDRDNEQFF. The CDR3 DNA reads as TGTGCCAGCAGCAAAGTACCGGACCGAGACAATGAGCAGTTCTTC. This chain joins TRBV7-2 and TRBJ2-1; D remains ambiguous. This CDR3 spans 15 amino acids. V lost 5 bases, J lost 5 bases, and 16 bases lay in between. The germline V gene has CDR1 SGHTA and CDR2 FQGNSA.

This clonotype came up many times. The CDR3 is CASRAKLAGGPRETQYF. The CDR3 DNA reads as TGTGCCAGCAGGGCAAAACTAGCGGGGGGGCCCCGGGAGACCCAGTACTTC. The rearrangement uses TRBV7-3 and TRBJ2-5; TRBD2 agrees at 13 bases. The V and J ends lost 6 bases and 5 bases, in that order; junction bases with no gene match: 12. Germline CDR1 reads SGHTA; CDR2 reads FQGTGA. CDR3 length: 17 residues.

This clonotype has ten or more counts. This chain links TRBV3-1 with TRBJ2-7; D uncertain. CDR3 size: 15 residues. Trimming took off 0 bases at V and 1 base at J, with 10 bases between the two ends. Germline V gene sequence: CDR1 LGHDT, CDR2 YNNKEL (reference sequence). CDR3 in DNA: TGTGCCAGCAGCCAAGATAGTTCTCGATCCTACGAGCAGTACTTC. Its protein is CASSQDSSRSYEQYF.

J is TRBJ2-3 and V is TRBV11-3; D remains unclear. The CDR3 runs 14 residues. The germline CDR1 and CDR2 sequences are SGHNT and YENEEA. The V gene lost 1 base and the J gene lost 3 bases, with 8 bases spanning the gap. The CDR3 sequence is CASSLGYLTDTQYF. CDR3 sequence (DNA): TGTGCCAGCAGCTTAGGTTACTTGACAGATACGCAGTATTTT.

This chain connects TRBV24-1 to TRBJ2-1, with 11 bases lining up with TRBD2. J was trimmed by 5 bases and V by 7 bases; bases with no gene match: 3. The length of the CDR3 is 14 residues. Germline CDR1 KGHDR, CDR2 SFDVKD. The CDR3 is CATRTSGANNEQFF. In nucleotides, the CDR3 is TGTGCCACCAGGACTAGCGGGGCCAACAATGAGCAGTTCTTC.

Many counts were recorded for this clonotype. The rearrangement joins TRBV14 to TRBJ1-1; perhaps TRBD1 as D (5 bases). The CDR3 loop spans 14 amino acids. Germline V lookup: CDR1 SGHDN, CDR2 FVKESK. The V end lost 0 bases, the J end lost 6 bases, and 11 bases lay between the germline ends. Written as DNA, the CDR3 is TGTGCCAGCAGCCAAGAGAAGGGGTGGGCTGAAGCTTTCTTT. This translates into CASSQEKGWAEAFF. The variable domain in full, completed from reference TRBV14 and TRBJ1-1, reads EAGVTQFPSHSVIEKGQTVTLRCDPISGHDNLYWYRRVMGKEIKFLLHFVKESKQDESGMPNNRFLAERTGGTYSTLKVQPAELEDSGVYFCASSQEKGWAEAFFGQGTRLTVV.

At least ten counts were recorded for this clonotype. The chain joins TRBV12-3 or TRBV12-4 to TRBJ1-2; 7 positions match TRBD1. The CDR3 contains 15 residues. V lost 6 bases and J lost 0; bases outside the gene matches: 7. The CDR3 DNA reads TGTGCCAGCAGCTCCGACAGGGAACCTAACTATGGCTACACCTTC. The encoded protein is CASSSDREPNYGYTF.

Ten or more counts support this clonotype. V gene TRBV30 combines with J gene TRBJ2-7; perhaps TRBD2 as D (6 bases). Germline CDR1 and CDR2: GTSNPN and SVGIG (reference sequence). This CDR3 has 15 amino acids. Trimming stripped 4 bases from V and 1 base from J, with 17 bases between. The CDR3 is CAWTSETRPSYEQYF. In DNA, the CDR3 is TGTGCCTGGACATCGGAGACTAGGCCTTCCTACGAGCAGTACTTC.

This clonotype was recorded at least ten times. V and J are TRBV19 and TRBJ2-3; 8 bases fit TRBD1. There are 18 residues in the CDR3. CDR1 and CDR2 from the germline V gene are LNHDA and SQIVND (reference sequence). With V trimmed by 5 bases and J by 0 bases, 13 bases remained unmatched. The CDR3 loop is CASSFEKLGTGSTDTQYF. The CDR3 DNA reads TGTGCCAGTAGTTTCGAGAAGCTTGGGACAGGAAGCACAGATACGCAGTATTTT.

This clonotype has at least ten counts. One base away lies a much larger clone, so this may be a sequencing read error. The rearrangement joins TRBV5-1 to TRBJ1-1; D is perhaps TRBD1 (5 bases). The length of the CDR3 is 16 residues. The germline V gene encodes CDR1 SGHRS and CDR2 YFSETQ. The ends were cut back, 1 base at V and 6 bases at J, with 19 bases in the middle. The CDR3 protein is CASSLLRDGGSAEAFF. DNA of the CDR3: TGCGCCAGCAGCTTGCTCCGGGACGGGGGATCCGCTGAAGCTTTCTTT.

V is TRBV29-1 and J is TRBJ2-3, with 8 bases fitting TRBD2. Germline CDR1 is SQVTM and CDR2 is ANQGSEA. The CDR3 runs to 16 residues. Trimming took 4 bases from V and 0 from J; bases not matched to a gene: 9. The CDR3 DNA reads TGCAGCGTTGCGGGGGGTAGCGGGGCTAGCACAGATACGCAGTATTTT. Its protein product is CSVAGGSGASTDTQYF.

This rearrangement joins TRBV2 to TRBJ2-1; 16 nucleotides agree with TRBD2. The CDR3 totals 15 residues. Germline V gives CDR1 SNHLY, CDR2 FYNNEI. Trimming removed 11 bases from V and 9 bases from J; junction bases left unmatched: 10. The CDR3 sequence is CARGTGTSGGVEQFF. CDR3 nucleotide sequence: TGTGCCCGCGGTACCGGGACTAGCGGGGGGGTTGAGCAGTTCTTC.

This clonotype showed up many times. The chain is built from TRBV15 and TRBJ2-5; 8 bases line up with TRBD1. This CDR3 region has 15 residues. Trimming took 4 bases from V and 4 from J; bases not matched to a gene: 8. CDR1 and CDR2 from the germline V gene are LNHNV and YYDKDF (reference sequence). Here the CDR3 DNA reads TGTGCCACCAGCATAGACAGGGGCTCGGGAGAGACCCAGTACTTC. This encodes CATSIDRGSGETQYF.

This clonotype appeared many times. CDR3 coding DNA: TGTGCCAGCAGCTTCCTGACTAGCGGGCACAACACCGGGGAGCTGTTTTTT. Residues: CASSFLTSGHNTGELFF. This chain uses TRBV11-2 with TRBJ2-2; the match to TRBD2 covers 10 bases. Germline V CDR1 and CDR2: SGHAT, FQNNGV. This CDR3 has 17 residues. The V gene end was trimmed by 3 bases and the J gene end by 2 bases; junction bases not matched to a gene: 6.

This clonotype was seen a few times. The chain uses TRBV6-1 and TRBJ1-1; 9 positions agree with TRBD1. The length of the CDR3 is 14 residues. Germline V CDR1 and CDR2: MNHNS, SASEGT. Trimming cost V 5 bases and J 4 bases; bases outside gene matches: 5. CDR3 in DNA: TGTGCCAGCAGTATAGGACAGGGGACCACTGAAGCTTTCTTT. Residues: CASSIGQGTTEAFF.

The V gene is TRBV9, the J gene TRBJ2-1; 8 nucleotides agree with TRBD1. CDR1 is SGDLS, CDR2 YYNGEE, per germline. There are 15 residues in the CDR3. V shed 5 bases, J shed 2 bases, and the junction held 6 bases outside the gene matches. CDR3 loop: CASSSSGQAYNEQFF. CDR3 nucleotides: TGTGCCAGCAGTTCCTCGGGACAGGCCTACAATGAGCAGTTCTTC.

This clonotype was counted at least ten times. This chain uses TRBV2 with TRBJ2-7; D not resolved. The CDR3 sequence is 11 residues long. The ends were cut back, 7 bases at V and 7 bases at J, with 11 bases in the middle. Germline V CDR1 and CDR2: SNHLY, FYNNEI. CDR3 DNA: TGTGCCAGCATTAAAAGCCGGGAGCAGTACTTC. It specifies CASIKSREQYF.

The chain recombines TRBV7-9 with TRBJ2-7, with a weak D call TRBD1 (6 bases). Trimming took off 11 bases at V and 2 bases at J, with 13 bases between the two ends. The CDR3 loop spans 12 amino acids. CDR1 and CDR2 (germline): SEHNR, FQNEAQ (reference sequence). In DNA, the CDR3 is TGTGCCGGCTCAGGGGCTGCCTACGAGCAGTACTTC. This sequence encodes CAGSGAAYEQYF.

This clonotype was seen at least ten times. CDR3 sequence (DNA): TGTGCCAGCAGTAAGGTACCAAGCTCCTATAATTCACCCCTCCACTTT. Encoded protein: CASSKVPSSYNSPLHF. The J gene is TRBJ1-6, the V gene TRBV28; D ambiguous. This CDR3 has 16 residues. CDR1 MDHEN and CDR2 SYDVKM come from the germline V gene. V was trimmed by 5 bases and J by 0 bases, leaving 11 bases between them.

In its sample, this clonotype was seen many times. The CDR3 loop reads CASSSPAKRGGETTYNEQFF. CDR3 in DNA: TGTGCCAGCAGCTCCCCCGCTAAGAGGGGCGGGGAGACCACGTACAATGAGCAGTTCTTC. This chain links TRBV11-1 with TRBJ2-1, with D tentatively TRBD2 (6 bases). The CDR3 spans 20 residues. Looked up from germline, CDR1 is SGHAT and CDR2 is FQDESV (reference sequence). The V end was cut by 4 bases, the J end by 4 bases, with 29 bases between.

This clonotype was counted ten times or more. V usage is TRBV20-1 and J usage is TRBJ2-2; tentative D call: TRBD2 (5 bases). There are 13 residues in the CDR3. The germline V and J ends were trimmed by 3 bases and 1 base, with 6 bases remaining between them. Germline V CDR1 and CDR2: DFQATT, SNEGSKA (reference sequence). The CDR3 DNA reads as TGCAGTGCTAGCGGGGAGAACACCGGGGAGCTGTTTTTT. Its translation: CSASGENTGELFF.

This clonotype came up many times. The chain has TRBV30 and TRBJ1-3; the D is unclear. The CDR3 consists of 13 residues. The V gene lost 0 bases and the J gene lost 1 base, with 4 bases spanning the gap. Germline V gene sequence: CDR1 GTSNPN, CDR2 SVGIG (reference sequence). The DNA of the CDR3 is TGTGCCTGGAGTGTACAATCTGGAAACACCATATATTTT. The encoded protein is CAWSVQSGNTIYF. Full variable domain (outside the CDR3, taken from reference TRBV30 and TRBJ1-3): SQTIHQWPATLVQPVGSPLSLECTVEGTSNPNLYWYRQAAGRGLQLLFYSVGIGQISSEVPQNLSASRPQDRQFILSSKKLLLSDSGFYLCAWSVQSGNTIYFGEGSWLTVV.

This clonotype was seen at least ten times. J is TRBJ2-7 and V is TRBV7-9; 12 bases align to TRBD2. Germline loops: CDR1 SEHNR, CDR2 FQNEAQ (reference sequence). J lost 3 bases, V lost 5 bases, and 11 bases had no gene match. The CDR3 covers 17 residues. The CDR3 nucleotides are TGTGCCAGCAGCACCCCGCCACTAGCGGGGGGCGACTACGAGCAGTACTTC. Translating it yields CASSTPPLAGGDYEQYF. The variable domain in full, with the rest retrieved from reference TRBV7-9 and TRBJ2-7, is DTGVSQNPRHKITKRGQNVTFRCDPISEHNRLYWYRQTLGQGPEFLTYFQNEAQLEKSRLLSDRFSAERPKGSFSTLEIQRTEQGDSAMYLCASSTPPLAGGDYEQYFGPGTRLTVT.

V is TRBV19 and J is TRBJ1-2, with a weak D call TRBD1 (6 bases). The CDR3 is made up of 14 amino acids. The germline CDR1 and CDR2 sequences are LNHDA and SQIVND (reference sequence). Trimming left V 3 bases short and J 3 bases short, with 11 bases between. The chain's CDR3 is CASSIREGDYGYTF. The CDR3 nucleotides are TGTGCCAGTAGTATCCGCGAGGGGGACTATGGCTACACCTTC.

The V gene is TRBV4-2, the J gene TRBJ2-5; D might be TRBD1 (6 bases). CDR1 and CDR2 (germline): LGHNA, YNFKEQ. The V and J ends lost 4 bases and 4 bases respectively, with 13 bases between them. This CDR3 spans 14 amino acids. CDR3 sequence (DNA): TGTGCCAGCAGCCGCGAGGACAGTCGAGAGACCCAGTACTTC. Residues: CASSREDSRETQYF.

This clonotype has a count of ten or more. The J gene is TRBJ2-7, the V gene TRBV6-1; D remains unclear. V lost 2 bases and J 4 bases, leaving 9 bases between the germline ends. This CDR3 is 13 amino acids long. CDR1 and CDR2 from the germline V gene are MNHNS and SASEGT. The CDR3 sequence: CASSERVDYEQYF. In nucleotides, the CDR3 is TGTGCCAGCAGTGAACGGGTGGATTACGAGCAGTACTTC.

This clonotype was detected ten times or more. The chain joins TRBV6-5 to TRBJ1-1; the D is unclear. The CDR3 is 14 amino acids. Trimming took 0 bases from V and 5 from J, leaving 10 bases between them. Per the germline V gene, CDR1 is MNHEY and CDR2 is SVGAGI. CDR3 in amino acids: CASSYSRSGTEAFF. The DNA of the CDR3 is TGTGCCAGCAGTTACTCCCGGTCTGGGACTGAAGCTTTCTTT.